The source of this TCR beta chain is a study of blood T cell repertoires in COVID-19. At the level of the study: Whether acute or convalescent, the COVID-19 samples came from the United States, Italy and Spain.

Original methodology: The assay estimated nucleated cells by amplifying reference gene primers. The repertoire was sequenced with immunoSEQ multiplex PCR; TCRdb's copy has only in-frame clones and lacks some. The DNA was the basis for D and trimming; V, J and clone size are from that table. Of just over 75,000 clones listed, 75% to 90% are singletons. The germline CDR1 and CDR2 sequences are GTSNPN and SVGIG (reference sequence). CDR3 size: 17 residues. Trimming took 3 bases from V and 3 from J; bases not matched to a gene: 12. The sequenced material came from peripheral blood. The source is a man in his sixties with active or convalescent COVID-19. This chain joins TRBV30 and TRBJ1-5; 9 nucleotides line up with TRBD1. The CDR3 region has the DNA TGTGCCTGGAGCCTACGAGCCGGGACAGGGCCCAATCAGCCCCAGCATTTT. It specifies CAWSLRAGTGPNQPQHF.